A single sample is the source of the 15 T cell receptor beta chains below, sequenced in a study of CD8+CD57+ T cells in acquired aplastic anemia. Sequencing involved patients with CD8+CD57+ cell expansion previously shown by flow cytometry. Genomic DNA acted as the template from which TCR beta VDJ combination and CDR3 sequence profiling were carried out. TCRdb analysed the reads with MiXCR anew, one entry per CDR3 protein. The sample lists 150,000 to 180,000 distinct CDR3 sequences, around half occurring once. The sequenced material came from sorted CD4+, CD8+, or CD8+CD57+ T cells (not recorded which) from PBMCs. The receptor source for this set is a human donor with aplastic anemia.

This clonotype was recorded a few times. The chain employs TRBV10-3 and TRBJ2-7; 9 bases align to TRBD1. V lost 10 bases, J lost 4 bases, and 8 bases stayed unmatched. Germline CDR1 ENHRY, CDR2 SYGVKD. The CDR3 runs to 13 residues. As DNA, the CDR3 is TGTGCCACCCGGGACAGGGAGACATACGAGCAGTACTTC. The encoded protein is CATRDRETYEQYF.

Only a few counts were recorded for this clonotype. The rearrangement uses TRBV7-6 and TRBJ2-1, with D maybe TRBD2 (5 bases). The CDR3 sequence is 9 residues long. The V and J ends lost 7 bases and 10 bases respectively, with 5 bases between them. Germline CDR1 and CDR2: SGHVS and FNYEAQ. DNA of the CDR3: TGTGCCAGCACGGGGGAGCAGTTCTTC. The encoded protein is CASTGEQFF.

This clonotype was seen many times. V usage is TRBV6-1 and J usage is TRBJ1-2; D unclear. The germline gives CDR1 MNHNS, CDR2 SASEGT. The length of the CDR3 is 13 residues. V was pared by 0 bases and J by 8 bases, with 10 bases between. CDR3 residues: CASSEAWLRGYTF. CDR3 DNA: TGTGCCAGCAGTGAAGCTTGGTTGCGCGGCTACACCTTC.

This chain joins TRBV5-4 and TRBJ1-2, with no clear D. Trimming shortened V by 1 base and J by 4 bases, and 5 bases separated the two germline ends. This CDR3 has 12 amino acids. The V gene's germline CDR1 is SGHNT and CDR2 YYREEE (reference sequence). The CDR3 DNA reads as TGTGCCAGCAGCTTGAACAGCTATGGCTACACCTTC. This codes for CASSLNSYGYTF.

The V call is TRBV5-1, the J call TRBJ2-7; D gene unclear. V shed 4 bases and J shed 2 bases, with 7 bases lying between them. The germline gives CDR1 SGHRS, CDR2 YFSETQ. The CDR3 length is 12 residues. The CDR3: CASSPETYEQYF. As DNA, the CDR3 is TGCGCCAGCAGCCCGGAGACCTACGAGCAGTACTTC.

This clonotype has ten or more counts. The chain joins TRBV29-1 to TRBJ1-2; tentative D call: TRBD1 (5 bases). V lost 4 bases and J 6 bases, leaving 15 bases between the germline ends. This CDR3 spans 13 amino acids. Germline CDR1 is SQVTM and CDR2 is ANQGSEA. Here the CDR3 reads CSVVARVENGYTF. The CDR3 bases are TGCAGCGTTGTGGCCAGGGTGGAGAATGGCTACACCTTC.

Regarding this clonotype: This may be a read error, as it is one base from a much larger clone. The V and J genes are TRBV4-3 and TRBJ2-7; TRBD2 agrees at 8 bases. Germline CDR1 and CDR2: LGHNA and YSLEER. The CDR3 is 16 residues long. The DNA for the CDR3 is TGCGCCAGCGGCCAAGATAGGGGACTAGGGGGGTACGAGCAGTACTTC. This gives the protein CASGQDRGLGGYEQYF.

This clonotype was detected ten times or more. The V gene is TRBV19, the J gene TRBJ2-7; a weak D match, TRBD2 (6 bases). V was cut by 5 bases and J by 12 bases, with 20 bases left in between. Germline CDR1 and CDR2: LNHDA and SQIVND (reference sequence). The CDR3 contains 13 residues. The CDR3 DNA follows: TGTGCCAGTAGTTCCCGGGACTCATCCGGACCGTACTTC. Its protein product is CASSSRDSSGPYF. The full variable domain, in which reference TRBV19 and TRBJ2-7 provide the parts outside the CDR3, is DGGITQSPKYLFRKEGQNVTLSCEQNLNHDAMYWYRQDPGQGLRLIYYSQIVNDFQKGDIAEGYSVSREKKESFPLTVTSAQKNPTAFYLCASSSRDSSGPYFGPGTRLTVT.

There are many counts of this clonotype. V is TRBV6-1 and J is TRBJ1-5; TRBD1 aligns across 8 bases. The CDR3 sequence is 15 residues long. Germline CDR1 and CDR2: MNHNS and SASEGT. The junction had 9 bases not matched to a gene; V was cut back by 4 bases and J by 7 bases. CDR3 coding DNA: TGTGCCAGCAGTGTCCCGACAGGGGTGAACCAGCCCCAGCATTTT. Amino acids: CASSVPTGVNQPQHF.

Many counts were recorded for this clonotype. The chain links TRBV5-4 to TRBJ1-1, with D perhaps TRBD1 (6 bases). The ends were cut back, 2 bases at V and 3 bases at J, with 11 bases in the middle. Germline values: CDR1 SGHNT, CDR2 YYREEE (reference sequence). The CDR3 spans 14 residues. The CDR3 reads CASSFGRGYTEAFF. Written as DNA, the CDR3 is TGTGCCAGCAGCTTCGGCAGGGGTTACACTGAAGCTTTCTTT.

The rearrangement uses TRBV2 and TRBJ2-7; 9 bases line up with TRBD1. The germline V gene encodes CDR1 SNHLY and CDR2 FYNNEI. The CDR3 runs to 15 residues. With 3 bases clipped from V and 2 bases from J, the junction kept 5 bases outside the gene matches. CDR3 bases: TGTGCCAGCAGTGAGGGGGGACAGGGACCCTACGAGCAGTACTTC. Protein product: CASSEGGQGPYEQYF.

There are many counts of this clonotype. The chain employs TRBV9 and TRBJ2-6; no reliable D call. Trimming removed 3 bases at V and 0 bases at J, with 16 bases between. The CDR3 loop spans 18 amino acids. Per the germline V gene, CDR1 is SGDLS and CDR2 is YYNGEE. CDR3 in DNA: TGTGCCAGCAGCGAGCCCTCCGGACGGTACTCTGGGGCCAACGTCCTGACTTTC. This gives the protein CASSEPSGRYSGANVLTF.

This clonotype has a count of ten or more. The CDR3, as DNA: TGCGCCAGCAGCCAAGGGTGGCGGGGCTCAGATACGCAGTATTTT. Its protein product is CASSQGWRGSDTQYF. The V gene is TRBV4-3, the J gene TRBJ2-3, with D perhaps TRBD2 (6 bases). In germline, CDR1 is LGHNA, CDR2 YSLEER. The V and J ends lost 1 base and 4 bases respectively, with 12 bases between them. This CDR3 contains 15 residues.

This sequence joins TRBV10-3 and TRBJ1-1; TRBD1 matches at 7 bases. After removal of 3 bases from V and 1 base from J, the junction contained 5 bases not matched to a gene. This CDR3 is 15 amino acids long. CDR1 is ENHRY and CDR2 is SYGVKD in the germline V gene. The CDR3: CAISDTGAKNTEAFF. DNA for the CDR3: TGTGCCATCAGTGATACAGGGGCGAAGAACACTGAAGCTTTCTTT.

V usage is TRBV25-1 and J usage is TRBJ2-7, with a weak D call TRBD2 (5 bases). V lost 4 bases to trimming and J lost 1 base, with 20 bases between them. The germline gives CDR1 MGHDK, CDR2 SYGVNS. The CDR3 consists of 17 residues. This chain's CDR3 is CASSADPGAERSYEQYF. CDR3 DNA: TGTGCCAGCAGTGCCGACCCTGGAGCGGAGCGATCCTACGAGCAGTACTTC.